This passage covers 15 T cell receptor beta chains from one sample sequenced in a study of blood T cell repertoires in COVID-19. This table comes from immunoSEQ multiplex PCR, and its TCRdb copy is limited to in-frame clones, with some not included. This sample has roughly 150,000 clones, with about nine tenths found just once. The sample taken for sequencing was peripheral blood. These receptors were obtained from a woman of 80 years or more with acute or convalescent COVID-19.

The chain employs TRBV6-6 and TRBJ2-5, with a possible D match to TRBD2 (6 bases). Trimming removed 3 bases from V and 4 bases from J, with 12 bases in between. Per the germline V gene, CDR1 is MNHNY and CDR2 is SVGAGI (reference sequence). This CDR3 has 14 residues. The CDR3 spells CASSYRGTVETQYF. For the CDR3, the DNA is TGTGCCAGCAGTTATCGCGGGACGGTAGAGACCCAGTACTTC.

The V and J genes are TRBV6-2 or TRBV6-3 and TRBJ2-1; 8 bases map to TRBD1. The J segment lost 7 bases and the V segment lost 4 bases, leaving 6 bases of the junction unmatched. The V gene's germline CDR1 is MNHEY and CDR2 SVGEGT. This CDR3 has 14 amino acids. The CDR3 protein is CASSWGRGRNEQFF. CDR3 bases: TGTGCCAGCAGTTGGGGCAGGGGGCGAAATGAGCAGTTCTTC.

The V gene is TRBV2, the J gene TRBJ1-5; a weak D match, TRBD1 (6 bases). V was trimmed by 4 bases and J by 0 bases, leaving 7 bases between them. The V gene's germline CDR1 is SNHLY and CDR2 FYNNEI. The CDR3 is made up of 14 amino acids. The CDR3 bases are TGTGCCAGCAGTGGACAGGTTAGCAATCAGCCCCAGCATTTT. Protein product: CASSGQVSNQPQHF.

The CDR3 sequence: CASSLGRRGPPGSPLHF. For the CDR3, the DNA is TGTGCCAGCAGCTTAGGCCGGCGGGGGCCGCCGGGTTCACCCCTCCACTTT. The chain uses TRBV13 and TRBJ1-6; D is perhaps TRBD1 (6 bases). The V gene lost 0 bases and the J gene lost 9 bases, with 18 bases spanning the gap. CDR1 is PRHDT, CDR2 FYEKMQ, per germline (reference sequence). The CDR3 runs to 17 residues.

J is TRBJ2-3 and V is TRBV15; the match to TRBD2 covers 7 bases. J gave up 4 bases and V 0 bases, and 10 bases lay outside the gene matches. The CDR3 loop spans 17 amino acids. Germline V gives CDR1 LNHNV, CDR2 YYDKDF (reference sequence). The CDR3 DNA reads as TGTGCCACCAGCAGAGAATGGGGGGGAAAATCCCCAGATACGCAGTATTTT. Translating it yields CATSREWGGKSPDTQYF.

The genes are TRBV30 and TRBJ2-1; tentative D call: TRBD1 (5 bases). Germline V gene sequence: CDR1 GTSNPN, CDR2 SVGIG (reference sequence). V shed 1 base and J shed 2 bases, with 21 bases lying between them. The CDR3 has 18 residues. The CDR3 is CAWSAPLGRSIAYNEQFF. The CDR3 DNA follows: TGTGCCTGGAGTGCCCCTTTGGGGCGCTCTATCGCCTACAATGAGCAGTTCTTC. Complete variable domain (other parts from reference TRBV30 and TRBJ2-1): SQTIHQWPATLVQPVGSPLSLECTVEGTSNPNLYWYRQAAGRGLQLLFYSVGIGQISSEVPQNLSASRPQDRQFILSSKKLLLSDSGFYLCAWSAPLGRSIAYNEQFFGPGTRLTVL.

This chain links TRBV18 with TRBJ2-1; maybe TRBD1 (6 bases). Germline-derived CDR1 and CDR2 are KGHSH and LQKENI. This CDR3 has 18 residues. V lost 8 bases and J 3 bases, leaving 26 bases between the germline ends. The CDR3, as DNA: TGTGCCAGCGCCGGTCAGGGGAGCGAACAAAGGGGCTACAATGAGCAGTTCTTC. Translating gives CASAGQGSEQRGYNEQFF. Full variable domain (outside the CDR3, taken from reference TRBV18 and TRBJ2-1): NAGVMQNPRHLVRRRGQEARLRCSPMKGHSHVYWYRQLPEEGLKFMVYLQKENIIDESGMPKERFSAEFPKEGPSILRIQQVVRGDSAAYFCASAGQGSEQRGYNEQFFGPGTRLTVL.

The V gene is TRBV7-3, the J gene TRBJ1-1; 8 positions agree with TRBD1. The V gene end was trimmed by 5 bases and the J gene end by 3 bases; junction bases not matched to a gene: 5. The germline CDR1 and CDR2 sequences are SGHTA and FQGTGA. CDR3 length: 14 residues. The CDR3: CASSRTGRDTEAFF. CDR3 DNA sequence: TGTGCCAGCAGCAGGACAGGGCGGGACACTGAAGCTTTCTTT.

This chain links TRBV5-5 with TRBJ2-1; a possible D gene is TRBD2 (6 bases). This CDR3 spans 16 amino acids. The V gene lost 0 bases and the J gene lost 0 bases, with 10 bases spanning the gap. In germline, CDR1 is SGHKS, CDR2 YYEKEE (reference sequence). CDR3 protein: CASSLGGVSSYNEQFF. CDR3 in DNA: TGTGCCAGCAGCTTGGGCGGGGTCAGCTCCTACAATGAGCAGTTCTTC.

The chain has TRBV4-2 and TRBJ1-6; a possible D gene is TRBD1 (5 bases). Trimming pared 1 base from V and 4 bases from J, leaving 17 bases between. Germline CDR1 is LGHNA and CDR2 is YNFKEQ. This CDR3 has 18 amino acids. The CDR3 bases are TGTGCCAGCAGCCAAGTTCGTGGGGCCGCAAGTTATAATTCACCCCTCCACTTT. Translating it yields CASSQVRGAASYNSPLHF.

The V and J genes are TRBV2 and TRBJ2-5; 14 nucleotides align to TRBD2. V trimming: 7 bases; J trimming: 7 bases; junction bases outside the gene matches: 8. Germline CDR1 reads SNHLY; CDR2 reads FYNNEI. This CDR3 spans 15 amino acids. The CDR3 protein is CASMSTSGGASTQYF. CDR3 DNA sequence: TGTGCCAGCATGTCGACTAGCGGGGGGGCCTCGACCCAGTACTTC.

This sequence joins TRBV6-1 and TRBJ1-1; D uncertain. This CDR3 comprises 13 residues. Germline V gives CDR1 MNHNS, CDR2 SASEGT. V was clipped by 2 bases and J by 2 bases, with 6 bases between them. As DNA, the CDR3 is TGTGCCAGCAGTGAACGACTCAACACTGAAGCTTTCTTT. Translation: CASSERLNTEAFF.

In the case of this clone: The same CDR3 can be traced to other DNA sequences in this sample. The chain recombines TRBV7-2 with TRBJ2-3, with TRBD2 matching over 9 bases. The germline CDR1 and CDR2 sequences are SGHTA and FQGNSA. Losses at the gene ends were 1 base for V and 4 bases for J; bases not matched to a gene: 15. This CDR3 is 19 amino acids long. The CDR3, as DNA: TGTGCCAGCAGCTTAGGACTTCGCGGGGCGGGAGGGCCCTCAGATACGCAGTATTTT. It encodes CASSLGLRGAGGPSDTQYF.

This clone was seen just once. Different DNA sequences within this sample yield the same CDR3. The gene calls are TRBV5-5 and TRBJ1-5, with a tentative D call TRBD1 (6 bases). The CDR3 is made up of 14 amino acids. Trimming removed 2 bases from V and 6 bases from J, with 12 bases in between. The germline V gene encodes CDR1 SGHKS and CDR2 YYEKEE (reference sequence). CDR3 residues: CASSLTGYRQPQHF. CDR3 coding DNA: TGTGCCAGCAGCTTAACAGGGTACCGTCAGCCCCAGCATTTT.

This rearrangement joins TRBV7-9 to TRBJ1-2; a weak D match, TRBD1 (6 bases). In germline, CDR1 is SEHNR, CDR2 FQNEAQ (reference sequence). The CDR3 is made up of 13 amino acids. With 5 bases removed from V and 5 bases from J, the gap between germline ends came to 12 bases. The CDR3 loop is CASSIYTGYGYTF. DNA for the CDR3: TGTGCCAGCAGCATATACACAGGGTATGGCTACACCTTC.